This TCR beta chain stems from a study of T cell clones after liver transplantation. Sequencing used immunoSEQ multiplex PCR; TCRdb keeps in-frame clones, though not all of them. The sample contains 55,000 to 75,000 clones, more than 85% of which appear only once. The CDR3 is 16 amino acids. Trimming pared 2 bases from V and 2 bases from J, leaving 12 bases between. In germline, CDR1 is SGHNT, CDR2 YENEEA. This chain connects TRBV11-3 to TRBJ1-4; tentative D call: TRBD1 (6 bases). This sequence originates from a human patient who received a liver transplant. Some T cells may trace back to the graft donor. The input for sequencing was CD4+ T cells from blood, taken less than 27 months after liver transplant. The CDR3 sequence is CASSLTLGATNEKLFF. The CDR3 nucleotides are TGTGCCAGCAGCTTAACGTTGGGGGCGACTAATGAAAAACTGTTTTTT.